These T cell receptor beta chains were read from a single sample in a study of cytomegalovirus exposure and HLA in healthy donors. TCRdb keeps only in-frame clones here, not all; method: immunoSEQ multiplex PCR. The sample holds some 170,000 clones; around 74% are singletons and the top ten take 2.9%. Sequencing was done on a sample of PBMCs. These receptors originate from a male donor in good health and CMV-seronegative. Both conserved end residues are part of each CDR3. The D gene is left open where the match is weak. Clone size, where shown, is once, few, many, or a class for clones that have expanded.

cdr3_nt: TGCGCCAGCAGCCAAAGGACAGCAAGCAATCAGCCCCAGCATTTT
cdr3_aa: CASSQRTASNQPQHF
cdr3_length: 15
d_call: -
clone_size: many
v_call: TRBV4-1
j_call: TRBJ1-5

cdr3_nt: TGTGCCAGCAGTTTAGCAGGGGCAGGACAGCCCCAGCATTTT
cdr3_aa: CASSLAGAGQPQHF
cdr3_length: 14
d_call: -
clone_size: few
v_call: TRBV28
j_call: TRBJ1-5

cdr3_nt: TGTGCCAGCAGTTTTACAGGGGGCACCGGGGAGCTGTTTTTT
cdr3_aa: CASSFTGGTGELFF
cdr3_length: 14
d_call: TRBD1
clone_size: -
v_call: TRBV27
j_call: TRBJ2-2

cdr3_nt: TGCAGCGTAAGGATGGGGCAGGGTCTACCATCTGCTGCAACTAATGAAAAACTGTTTTTT
cdr3_aa: CSVRMGQGLPSAATNEKLFF
cdr3_length: 20
d_call: -
clone_size: -
v_call: TRBV29-1
j_call: TRBJ1-4

cdr3_nt: TGTGCCAGCAGTGAGCGCATGGGCATCTTC
cdr3_aa: CASSERMGIF
cdr3_length: 10
d_call: -
clone_size: once
v_call: TRBV6-1
j_call: TRBJ1-2

cdr3_nt: TGCGCCAGCAGCCAGAATGCATGGACAGATAACTCCTACGAGCAGTACTTC
cdr3_aa: CASSQNAWTDNSYEQYF
cdr3_length: 17
d_call: -
clone_size: once
v_call: TRBV4-1
j_call: TRBJ2-7

cdr3_nt: TGTGCCTGGAATTGCGCGGATCCCCTCGCAGCGGGTTGCACAGATACGCAGTATTTT
cdr3_aa: CAWNCADPLAAGCTDTQYF
cdr3_length: 19
d_call: -
clone_size: -
v_call: TRBV30
j_call: TRBJ2-3

cdr3_nt: TGCGCCAGCAGCCAAGTGCTCCAGACTAGCGGGAGGGCGAGGGGAGATACGCAGTATTTT
cdr3_aa: CASSQVLQTSGRARGDTQYF
cdr3_length: 20
d_call: TRBD2
clone_size: -
v_call: TRBV4-1
j_call: TRBJ2-3

cdr3_nt: TGTGCCAGCAGCTTAGGTGCGGGGGGAGGAGATACGCAGTATTTT
cdr3_aa: CASSLGAGGGDTQYF
cdr3_length: 15
d_call: TRBD2
clone_size: -
v_call: TRBV7-6
j_call: TRBJ2-3

cdr3_nt: TGCGCCAGCAGGGACAGCCAATTCACCGGGGAGCTGTTTTTT
cdr3_aa: CASRDSQFTGELFF
cdr3_length: 14
d_call: -
clone_size: -
v_call: TRBV10-1
j_call: TRBJ2-2

cdr3_nt: TGTGCCTGGAGTTTTGGACTAGCGGGGGGGAATGAGCAGTTCTTC
cdr3_aa: CAWSFGLAGGNEQFF
cdr3_length: 15
d_call: TRBD2
clone_size: -
v_call: TRBV30
j_call: TRBJ2-1

cdr3_nt: TGTGCCAGCAGCTCTAGCGGGGCTCAGCAGTTCTTC
cdr3_aa: CASSSSGAQQFF
cdr3_length: 12
d_call: TRBD2
clone_size: -
v_call: TRBV11-3
j_call: TRBJ2-1

cdr3_nt: TGTGCCAGCAGCTGGCAGGGGGCGTCTGGTTTAGCCAAAAACATTCAGTACTTC
cdr3_aa: CASSWQGASGLAKNIQYF
cdr3_length: 18
d_call: TRBD1
clone_size: -
v_call: TRBV5-8
j_call: TRBJ2-4

cdr3_nt: TGTGCCAGCAGTATCGGGGGGGCGGGGAGTGAAAAACTGTTTTTT
cdr3_aa: CASSIGGAGSEKLFF
cdr3_length: 15
d_call: -
clone_size: few
v_call: TRBV28
j_call: TRBJ1-4

cdr3_nt: TGTGCCAGCAGTTATGGGACAGGGGGTCGGGAGCAGTACTTC
cdr3_aa: CASSYGTGGREQYF
cdr3_length: 14
d_call: TRBD1
clone_size: -
v_call: TRBV6-5
j_call: TRBJ2-7

cdr3_nt: TGCGCCAGCAGCGGGGGGACAGAGAGCACAGATACGCAGTATTTT
cdr3_aa: CASSGGTESTDTQYF
cdr3_length: 15
d_call: -
clone_size: -
v_call: TRBV5-1
j_call: TRBJ2-3

cdr3_nt: TGCGCCAGCAGCTTATTAGACTCCTACGAGCAGTACTTC
cdr3_aa: CASSLLDSYEQYF
cdr3_length: 13
d_call: -
clone_size: few
v_call: TRBV5-1
j_call: TRBJ2-7

cdr3_nt: TGTGCCAGCAGCGCGGATGGACAGGGTTCGGAGGGGGCCAACGTCCTGACTTTC
cdr3_aa: CASSADGQGSEGANVLTF
cdr3_length: 18
d_call: TRBD1
clone_size: -
v_call: TRBV9
j_call: TRBJ2-6

cdr3_nt: TGTGCTAGTGGTCCCCCCCTAGCGGGGGCCTACAATGAGCAGTTCTTC
cdr3_aa: CASGPPLAGAYNEQFF
cdr3_length: 16
d_call: TRBD2
clone_size: -
v_call: TRBV12-5
j_call: TRBJ2-1

cdr3_nt: TGCGCCAGCACCTCCGAGGCCCTCCCAGATACGCAGTATTTT
cdr3_aa: CASTSEALPDTQYF
cdr3_length: 14
d_call: -
clone_size: -
v_call: TRBV5-1
j_call: TRBJ2-3

cdr3_nt: TGTGCCAGCAGCGTAGACTCATTCAGGGGAGCTGGAAACACCATATATTTT
cdr3_aa: CASSVDSFRGAGNTIYF
cdr3_length: 17
d_call: -
clone_size: -
v_call: TRBV9
j_call: TRBJ1-3

cdr3_nt: TGTGCCAGCAGTGGCCCCGGCGGGAGGGCTTACAATGAGCAGTTCTTC
cdr3_aa: CASSGPGGRAYNEQFF
cdr3_length: 16
d_call: TRBD2
clone_size: -
v_call: TRBV27
j_call: TRBJ2-1

cdr3_nt: TGTGCCAGTAGTGAGGTCTATGGCTACACCTTC
cdr3_aa: CASSEVYGYTF
cdr3_length: 11
d_call: -
clone_size: -
v_call: TRBV19
j_call: TRBJ1-2

cdr3_nt: TGTGCCAGCAGCCTACAGGGGGGCTCCTACGAGCAGTACTTC
cdr3_aa: CASSLQGGSYEQYF
cdr3_length: 14
d_call: TRBD1
clone_size: -
v_call: TRBV6-1
j_call: TRBJ2-7

cdr3_nt: TGTGCCAGCAGTTACTGGGAGGGGAAGGACTATGGCTACACCTTC
cdr3_aa: CASSYWEGKDYGYTF
cdr3_length: 15
d_call: -
clone_size: once
v_call: TRBV6-5
j_call: TRBJ1-2

cdr3_nt: TGTGCCAGTAGTATACCAGGGAAGACCTACGAGCAGTACTTC
cdr3_aa: CASSIPGKTYEQYF
cdr3_length: 14
d_call: -
clone_size: -
v_call: TRBV19
j_call: TRBJ2-7

cdr3_nt: TGTGCCGCACGGGCTCGGGGTAATCAGCCCCAGCATTTT
cdr3_aa: CAARARGNQPQHF
cdr3_length: 13
d_call: -
clone_size: -
v_call: TRBV2
j_call: TRBJ1-5

cdr3_nt: TGTGCCTCGGGACTAGCGGGGGCCTACGAGCAGTACTTC
cdr3_aa: CASGLAGAYEQYF
cdr3_length: 13
d_call: TRBD2
clone_size: -
v_call: TRBV11-3
j_call: TRBJ2-7

cdr3_nt: TGTGCCAGCAGTCCCGCAGGGGTGTCGGGCTATGGCTACACCTTC
cdr3_aa: CASSPAGVSGYGYTF
cdr3_length: 15
d_call: -
clone_size: -
v_call: TRBV27
j_call: TRBJ1-2

cdr3_nt: TGTGCCAGCAGCCGAGTGATTACAGGGGGAGTCACCGGGGAGCTGTTTTTT
cdr3_aa: CASSRVITGGVTGELFF
cdr3_length: 17
d_call: TRBD1
clone_size: -
v_call: TRBV11-1
j_call: TRBJ2-2

cdr3_nt: TGTGCCAGCTCACCCCCTCCGGGACAGGACTATGGCTACACCTTC
cdr3_aa: CASSPPPGQDYGYTF
cdr3_length: 15
d_call: TRBD1
clone_size: -
v_call: TRBV18
j_call: TRBJ1-2

cdr3_nt: TGCGCCAGCAGCCTACCTAGCGGGGGGGCCAATGAGCAGTTCTTC
cdr3_aa: CASSLPSGGANEQFF
cdr3_length: 15
d_call: TRBD2
clone_size: -
v_call: TRBV4-1
j_call: TRBJ2-1

cdr3_nt: TGTGCCAGCTCACCACCGGGACAGGGAACCTCACCCCTCCACTTT
cdr3_aa: CASSPPGQGTSPLHF
cdr3_length: 15
d_call: TRBD1
clone_size: -
v_call: TRBV18
j_call: TRBJ1-6

cdr3_nt: TGTGCCTGGAGGACATCCCTGTTGGGTCCCGCTAACTATGGCTACACCTTC
cdr3_aa: CAWRTSLLGPANYGYTF
cdr3_length: 17
d_call: -
clone_size: -
v_call: TRBV30
j_call: TRBJ1-2

cdr3_nt: TGTGCCAGCAGCACCATAGAGGGGGCCTTCGCAGATACGCAGTATTTT
cdr3_aa: CASSTIEGAFADTQYF
cdr3_length: 16
d_call: TRBD1
clone_size: -
v_call: TRBV9
j_call: TRBJ2-3

cdr3_nt: TGCAGCGTTCAAAGGGGTACTAGCGGAAATGAGCAGTTCTTC
cdr3_aa: CSVQRGTSGNEQFF
cdr3_length: 14
d_call: TRBD2
clone_size: -
v_call: TRBV29-1
j_call: TRBJ2-1

cdr3_nt: TGTGCCTGGAGCTCCCTGGGACAGGCTTTCGATGGCTACACCTTC
cdr3_aa: CAWSSLGQAFDGYTF
cdr3_length: 15
d_call: TRBD1
clone_size: once
v_call: TRBV30
j_call: TRBJ1-2

cdr3_nt: TGTGCCAGTAGTTACACAGGGTTGCGAACCGGGGAGCTGTTTTTT
cdr3_aa: CASSYTGLRTGELFF
cdr3_length: 15
d_call: -
clone_size: once
v_call: TRBV19
j_call: TRBJ2-2

cdr3_nt: TGTGCCAGCAGTTACACAGCCGGGAGCTATGGCTACACCTTC
cdr3_aa: CASSYTAGSYGYTF
cdr3_length: 14
d_call: -
clone_size: -
v_call: TRBV6-5
j_call: TRBJ1-2

cdr3_nt: TGTGCCAGTTCCCCCCCGAGCTCCTACAATGAGCAGTTCTTC
cdr3_aa: CASSPPSSYNEQFF
cdr3_length: 14
d_call: -
clone_size: -
v_call: TRBV28
j_call: TRBJ2-1

cdr3_nt: TGTGCCAGCAGTTTATTCGGGACAGGGATCTACGAGCAGTACTTC
cdr3_aa: CASSLFGTGIYEQYF
cdr3_length: 15
d_call: TRBD1
clone_size: few
v_call: TRBV27
j_call: TRBJ2-7

cdr3_nt: TGTGCTAGTGACTCGGGACTAGCGTACAATGAGCAGTTCTTC
cdr3_aa: CASDSGLAYNEQFF
cdr3_length: 14
d_call: TRBD2
clone_size: -
v_call: TRBV12-5
j_call: TRBJ2-1

cdr3_nt: TGTGCCAGCAGTTCCTCCTGGCTAGCGGAGGATAGCACAGATACGCAGTATTTT
cdr3_aa: CASSSSWLAEDSTDTQYF
cdr3_length: 18
d_call: TRBD2
clone_size: -
v_call: TRBV28
j_call: TRBJ2-3

cdr3_nt: TGTGCCAGTAGTTTGGGACAGGGGGTAGGCTATGGCTACACCTTC
cdr3_aa: CASSLGQGVGYGYTF
cdr3_length: 15
d_call: TRBD1
clone_size: -
v_call: TRBV19
j_call: TRBJ1-2

cdr3_nt: TGTGCCAGCAGTTACCCGATAGCGGGAAGCTCCTACGAGCAGTACTTC
cdr3_aa: CASSYPIAGSSYEQYF
cdr3_length: 16
d_call: TRBD2
clone_size: -
v_call: TRBV6-6
j_call: TRBJ2-7

cdr3_nt: TGTGCCAGCACTAGACCGGGACTAGCGGGAGAGCTGTACTTC
cdr3_aa: CASTRPGLAGELYF
cdr3_length: 14
d_call: TRBD2
clone_size: few
v_call: TRBV6-1
j_call: TRBJ2-7

cdr3_nt: TGTGCCAGCAGTTACATTGCGGGTCTGGCCTACGAGCAGTACTTC
cdr3_aa: CASSYIAGLAYEQYF
cdr3_length: 15
d_call: -
clone_size: -
v_call: TRBV6-5
j_call: TRBJ2-7

cdr3_nt: TGTGCCAGCAGTGTCTCCGGGACAGGGACTGGAAACACCATATATTTT
cdr3_aa: CASSVSGTGTGNTIYF
cdr3_length: 16
d_call: TRBD1
clone_size: -
v_call: TRBV27
j_call: TRBJ1-3

cdr3_nt: TGTGCCAGCAGTCCAACGGGACTCTCATGGGATGGCTACACCTTC
cdr3_aa: CASSPTGLSWDGYTF
cdr3_length: 15
d_call: -
clone_size: once
v_call: TRBV6-5
j_call: TRBJ1-2

cdr3_nt: TGTGCCAGCAGTTACAACAGGGTGAACACTGAAGCTTTCTTT
cdr3_aa: CASSYNRVNTEAFF
cdr3_length: 14
d_call: -
clone_size: few
v_call: TRBV6-6
j_call: TRBJ1-1

cdr3_nt: TGTGCCAGCAGCTTATCGGGCTACGAGCAGTACTTC
cdr3_aa: CASSLSGYEQYF
cdr3_length: 12
d_call: -
clone_size: few
v_call: TRBV7-6
j_call: TRBJ2-7

cdr3_nt: TGTGCCAGCAGTTACTCTTCATCCACTAATGAAAAACTGTTTTTT
cdr3_aa: CASSYSSSTNEKLFF
cdr3_length: 15
d_call: -
clone_size: -
v_call: TRBV6-5
j_call: TRBJ1-4

cdr3_nt: TGTGCCAGCAGCTCAGTAGGGGGCGTCGAGCAGTACTTC
cdr3_aa: CASSSVGGVEQYF
cdr3_length: 13
d_call: TRBD1
clone_size: -
v_call: TRBV7-9
j_call: TRBJ2-7

cdr3_nt: TGTGCCACCAGCAGCGTCATACAGGGATCGGGAAACACCATATATTTT
cdr3_aa: CATSSVIQGSGNTIYF
cdr3_length: 16
d_call: -
clone_size: once
v_call: TRBV15
j_call: TRBJ1-3

cdr3_nt: TGTGCCAGCAGGCTAGACAGGGACTACGAGCAGTACTTC
cdr3_aa: CASRLDRDYEQYF
cdr3_length: 13
d_call: TRBD1
clone_size: -
v_call: TRBV6-5
j_call: TRBJ2-7